This T cell receptor beta chain appears in the sequencing data of a study of blood T cell repertoires in COVID-19. Study background: From the United States, Italy and Spain came samples of acute and convalescent COVID-19.

In the authors' methods: Amplifying reference gene primers gave estimates of nucleated cell counts. TCRdb keeps only in-frame clones here, not all; method: immunoSEQ multiplex PCR. V and J calls and clone size are those listed in that table; D and trimming were worked out from the DNA. The table lists approximately 170,000 clones, approximately 86% of them singletons, with roughly 1.1% in the top ten. V lost 8 bases and J lost 4, with 9 bases in between. Germline V gene sequence: CDR1 LNHDA, CDR2 SQIVND (reference sequence). CDR3 length: 12 amino acids. Sequencing input: peripheral blood. This chain links TRBV19 with TRBJ1-5; D not certain. The clonotype originates from a man in his fifties or sixties who had recovered from COVID-19. In nucleotides, the CDR3 is TGTGCCAGTCGGGTTGCAAATCAGCCCCAGCATTTT. It encodes CASRVANQPQHF.